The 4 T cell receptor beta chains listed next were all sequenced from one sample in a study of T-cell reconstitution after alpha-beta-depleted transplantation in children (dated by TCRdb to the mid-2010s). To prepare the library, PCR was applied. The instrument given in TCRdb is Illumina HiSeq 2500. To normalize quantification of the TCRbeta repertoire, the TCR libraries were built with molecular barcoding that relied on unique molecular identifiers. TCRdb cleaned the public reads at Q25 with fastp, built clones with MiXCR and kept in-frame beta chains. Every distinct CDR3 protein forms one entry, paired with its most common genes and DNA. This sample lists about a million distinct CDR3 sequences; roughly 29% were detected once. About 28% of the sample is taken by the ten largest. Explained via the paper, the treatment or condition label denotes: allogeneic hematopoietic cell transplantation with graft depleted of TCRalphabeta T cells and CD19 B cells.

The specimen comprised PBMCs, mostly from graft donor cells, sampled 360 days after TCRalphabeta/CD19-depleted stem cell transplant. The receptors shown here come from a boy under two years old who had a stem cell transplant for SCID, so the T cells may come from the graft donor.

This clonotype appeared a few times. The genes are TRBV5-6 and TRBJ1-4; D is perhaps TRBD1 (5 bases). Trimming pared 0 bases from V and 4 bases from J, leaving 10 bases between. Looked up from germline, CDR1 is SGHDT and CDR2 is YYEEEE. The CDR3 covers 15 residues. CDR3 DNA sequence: TGTGCCAGCAGCTTGGTCCGGGGACGTAATGAAAAACTGTTTTTT. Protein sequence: CASSLVRGRNEKLFF.

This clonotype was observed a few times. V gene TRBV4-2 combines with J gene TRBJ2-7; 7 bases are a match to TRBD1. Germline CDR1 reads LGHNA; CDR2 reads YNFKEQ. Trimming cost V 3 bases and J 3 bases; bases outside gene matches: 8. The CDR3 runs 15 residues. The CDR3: CASSQRQGVRYEQYF. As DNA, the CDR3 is TGTGCCAGCAGCCAGAGACAGGGAGTCCGCTACGAGCAGTACTTC.

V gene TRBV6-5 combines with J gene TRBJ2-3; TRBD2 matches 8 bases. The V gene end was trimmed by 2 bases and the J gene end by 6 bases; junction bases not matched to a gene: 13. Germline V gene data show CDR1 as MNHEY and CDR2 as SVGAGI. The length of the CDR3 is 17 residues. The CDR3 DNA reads TGTGCCAGCAGTTACGGCCGTGACGGGGGGGCGAGGGATACGCAGTATTTT. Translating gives CASSYGRDGGARDTQYF.

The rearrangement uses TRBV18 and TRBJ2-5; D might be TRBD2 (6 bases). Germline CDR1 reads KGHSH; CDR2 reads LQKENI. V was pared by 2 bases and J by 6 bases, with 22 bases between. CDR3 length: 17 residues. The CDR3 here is CASSPTLRGAGLKTQYF. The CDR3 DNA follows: TGTGCCAGCTCACCAACGTTAAGGGGCGCGGGGCTCAAGACCCAGTACTTC.